These 24 T cell receptor beta chains came from one sample sequenced in a study of vaccination and CD4 T cells after COVID-19. Which antigens these TCRs recognize remains unknown. Treatment reported: approximately nine-day PBMC culture with coronavirus spike peptide pools or control peptides (ViraFEST assay). CD4+ T cells that had been cultured provided DNA sequenced with the Oncomine TCR Beta short-read assay. TCRdb re-called the PCR reads with MiXCR, one entry per CDR3 protein. The table lists approximately 21,000 distinct CDR3 sequences, 60% of them singletons. Material: CD4+ T cells from blood, cultured in vitro, obtained after SARS-CoV-2 vaccination. These receptors came from a human donor who received a COVID-19 vaccine.

This clonotype has more than one count but fewer than ten. The chain couples TRBV19 to TRBJ1-6, with 7 bases matching TRBD1. The CDR3 spans 12 residues. CDR1 and CDR2 from the germline V gene are LNHDA and SQIVND (reference sequence). V lost 7 bases and J lost 10; bases outside the gene matches: 4. CDR3 in amino acids: CASKEGASPLHF. The CDR3 coding sequence is TGTGCCAGTAAGGAGGGGGCGTCACCCCTCCACTTT.

V is TRBV25-1 and J is TRBJ2-2; 15 positions match TRBD2. Germline V lookup: CDR1 MGHDK, CDR2 SYGVNS. V lost 7 bases to trimming and J lost 1 base; unmatched junction nucleotides: 7. CDR3 length: 18 residues. In DNA, the CDR3 is TGTGCCAGCACTTGGACTAGCGGGGGGGACTTGAACACCGGGGAGCTGTTTTTT. Translating it yields CASTWTSGGDLNTGELFF.

V usage is TRBV19 and J usage is TRBJ2-2; either TRBD1 or TRBD2 may fit D (6 bases each). The length of the CDR3 is 15 residues. CDR1 is LNHDA and CDR2 is SQIVND in the germline V gene (reference sequence). V lost 2 bases, J lost 6 bases, and 13 bases lay in between. CDR3 nucleotide sequence: TGTGCCAGTAGTATAATCCGGGGGCAGTCCGGGGAGCTGTTTTTT. Translated, it gives CASSIIRGQSGELFF. Variable domain in full (rest from reference TRBV19 and TRBJ2-2): DGGITQSPKYLFRKEGQNVTLSCEQNLNHDAMYWYRQDPGQGLRLIYYSQIVNDFQKGDIAEGYSVSREKKESFPLTVTSAQKNPTAFYLCASSIIRGQSGELFFGEGSRLTVL.

The gene calls are TRBV6-1 and TRBJ1-5, with a weak D call TRBD1 (6 bases). This CDR3 is built from 13 residues. V lost 3 bases and J lost 4, with 7 bases in between. The germline V gene encodes CDR1 MNHNS and CDR2 SASEGT. DNA for the CDR3: TGTGCCAGCAGTGATAGGGGGAATCAGCCCCAGCATTTT. Protein product: CASSDRGNQPQHF.

J is TRBJ2-1 and V is TRBV10-2; D may be TRBD2 (6 bases). V was trimmed by 3 bases and J by 7 bases, leaving 10 bases between them. The CDR3 sequence is 13 residues long. Germline V gene data show CDR1 as WSHSY and CDR2 as SAAADI. CDR3 in DNA: TGCGCCAGCAGTGATCCCGGGAGAAATGAGCAGTTCTTC. This encodes CASSDPGRNEQFF.

The chain combines TRBV14 with TRBJ2-2; the D is unclear. V gave up 3 bases and J gave up 6 bases, with 8 bases separating them. The CDR3 has 13 residues. Germline loops: CDR1 SGHDN, CDR2 FVKESK. CDR3 loop: CASSHRGSGELFF. CDR3 nucleotides: TGTGCCAGCAGCCATCGTGGGTCCGGGGAGCTGTTTTTT.

The V call is TRBV6-1, the J call TRBJ2-1, with no clear D. The V end was cut by 4 bases, the J end by 1 base, with 11 bases between. Per germline, CDR1 MNHNS and CDR2 SASEGT. This CDR3 region has 15 residues. The CDR3: CASSVWQTSYNEQFF. CDR3 DNA: TGTGCCAGCAGTGTGTGGCAGACGTCCTACAATGAGCAGTTCTTC.

The rearrangement links TRBV5-1 to TRBJ1-1; no reliable D call. Germline CDR1 and CDR2: SGHRS and YFSETQ. V dropped 0 bases and J dropped 0 bases, with 9 bases sitting between them. The CDR3 totals 15 residues. The CDR3 is CASSLASDMNTEAFF. In DNA form, the CDR3 reads TGCGCCAGCAGCTTGGCCTCAGATATGAACACTGAAGCTTTCTTT.

The V gene is TRBV5-1, the J gene TRBJ2-7; D is possibly TRBD1 (6 bases). Between the trimmed V and J ends, which lost 5 bases and 1 base, there was a span of 13 bases. The CDR3 covers 14 residues. CDR1 and CDR2 from the germline V gene are SGHRS and YFSETQ. The CDR3 is CASSKGGESYEQYF. The CDR3 DNA reads as TGCGCCAGCAGTAAAGGGGGAGAATCCTACGAGCAGTACTTC.

V and J are TRBV19 and TRBJ1-2; possibly TRBD1 for D (5 bases). CDR1 is LNHDA and CDR2 is SQIVND in the germline V gene (reference sequence). V lost 7 bases to trimming and J lost 4 bases, with 13 bases between them. The CDR3 spans 13 residues. The CDR3 loop is CASKEGRFYGYTF. The DNA for the CDR3 is TGTGCCAGTAAGGAGGGGCGGTTCTATGGCTACACCTTC.

The chain has TRBV5-4 and TRBJ1-1; D gene unclear. Germline assignment: CDR1 SGHNT and CDR2 YYREEE (reference sequence). The CDR3 consists of 15 residues. V gave up 0 bases and J gave up 4 bases, with 13 bases separating them. Here the CDR3 reads CASSLDPLIGTEAFF. In DNA, the CDR3 is TGTGCCAGCAGCTTGGATCCCCTGATAGGCACTGAAGCTTTCTTT. Full variable domain (outside the CDR3, taken from reference TRBV5-4 and TRBJ1-1): ETGVTQSPTHLIKTRGQQVTLRCSSQSGHNTVSWYQQALGQGPQFIFQYYREEENGRGNFPPRFSGLQFPNYSSELNVNALELDDSALYLCASSLDPLIGTEAFFGQGTRLTVV.

This chain joins TRBV7-9 and TRBJ1-6, with TRBD1 matching 9 bases. V was pared by 2 bases and J by 5 bases, with 13 bases of the junction left unmatched. The CDR3 length is 19 residues. Germline-derived CDR1 and CDR2 are SEHNR and FQNEAQ (reference sequence). CDR3 in DNA: TGTGCCAGCAGCTTATCATACTTGGGACAGGGAACAAATAATTCACCCCTCCACTTT. The encoded protein is CASSLSYLGQGTNNSPLHF.

This rearrangement joins TRBV7-6 to TRBJ1-5; D not certain. Germline assignment: CDR1 SGHVS and CDR2 FNYEAQ. Trimming shortened V by 1 base and J by 3 bases, and 10 bases separated the two germline ends. This CDR3 has 15 amino acids. The CDR3 sequence is CASSLVVGNNQPQHF. Here the CDR3 DNA reads TGTGCCAGCAGCTTAGTGGTAGGAAACAATCAGCCCCAGCATTTT.

This clonotype was detected only a few times. The V call is TRBV19, the J call TRBJ1-1; D ambiguous. Trimming stripped 1 base from V and 0 bases from J, with 6 bases between. Per the germline V gene, CDR1 is LNHDA and CDR2 is SQIVND (reference sequence). The CDR3 runs to 14 residues. CDR3 nucleotide sequence: TGTGCCAGTAGTATAGGTGAGGTGAACACTGAAGCTTTCTTT. It yields the protein CASSIGEVNTEAFF. Based on the CDR3 plus reference TRBV19 and TRBJ1-1, the full variable domain is DGGITQSPKYLFRKEGQNVTLSCEQNLNHDAMYWYRQDPGQGLRLIYYSQIVNDFQKGDIAEGYSVSREKKESFPLTVTSAQKNPTAFYLCASSIGEVNTEAFFGQGTRLTVV.

The genes are TRBV6-1 and TRBJ1-1; a weak D match, TRBD1 (6 bases). Germline V gives CDR1 MNHNS, CDR2 SASEGT. The CDR3 consists of 15 residues. With 4 bases removed from V and 0 bases from J, the gap between germline ends came to 12 bases. The CDR3 sequence: CASSADRNMNTEAFF. The CDR3 coding sequence is TGTGCCAGCAGTGCGGACAGAAATATGAACACTGAAGCTTTCTTT.

The CDR3 nucleotides read TGTGCCAGCAATGATAAAGGGGCGATCTCTGGAAACACCATATATTTT. It translates to CASNDKGAISGNTIYF. The rearrangement joins TRBV6-1 to TRBJ1-3, with a tentative D call TRBD1 (5 bases). The V end was cut by 7 bases, the J end by 0 bases, with 16 bases between. The CDR3 has 16 amino acids. Germline lookup yields CDR1 MNHNS and CDR2 SASEGT.

The V call is TRBV20-1, the J call TRBJ2-7; TRBD2 is a possible D gene (5 bases). The CDR3 runs to 13 residues. The germline CDR1 and CDR2 sequences are DFQATT and SNEGSKA (reference sequence). V was cut by 0 bases and J by 2 bases, with 8 bases left in between. The CDR3 loop is CSARDSAAYEQYF. CDR3 DNA sequence: TGCAGTGCTAGAGATAGCGCAGCCTACGAGCAGTACTTC.

The V and J genes are TRBV11-2 and TRBJ1-1; 12 bases fit TRBD1. With 1 base clipped from V and 10 bases from J, the junction kept 7 bases outside the gene matches. Germline V gene lookup returns CDR1 SGHAT and CDR2 FQNNGV. The CDR3 extends over 15 amino acids. Here the CDR3 reads CASSLAGTGGARAFF. Written as DNA, the CDR3 is TGTGCCAGCAGCTTAGCCGGGACAGGGGGCGCGAGAGCTTTCTTT.

This clonotype occurred a few times. The genes are TRBV10-3 and TRBJ1-2; 7 bases align to TRBD1. V shed 0 bases and J 7 bases; nucleotides not matched to a gene: 14. Germline V gene sequence: CDR1 ENHRY, CDR2 SYGVKD. CDR3 length: 17 residues. The CDR3 DNA is TGTGCCATCAGTGAGTCGCCCGCGGATCAGGGGGGTGGTGGCTACACCTTC. This sequence encodes CAISESPADQGGGGYTF.

This clonotype occurred once. The rearrangement joins TRBV19 to TRBJ2-5; 10 bases map to TRBD1. V shed 5 bases, J shed 4 bases, and the junction held 10 bases outside the gene matches. This CDR3 spans 16 amino acids. CDR1 and CDR2 from the germline V gene are LNHDA and SQIVND (reference sequence). The CDR3 DNA follows: TGTGCCAGTAGTGCCTTAGACAGGGGGCGAAGAGAGACCCAGTACTTC. Protein product: CASSALDRGRRETQYF.

This clonotype came up once. The V call is TRBV20-1, the J call TRBJ2-3; D is unclear. The germline gives CDR1 DFQATT, CDR2 SNEGSKA (reference sequence). The length of the CDR3 is 15 residues. V dropped 2 bases and J dropped 2 bases, with 14 bases sitting between them. The CDR3 DNA is TGCAGTGCTAGATCGGCTACCGAATACACAGATACGCAGTATTTT. It is translated as CSARSATEYTDTQYF.

CDR3 sequence (DNA): TGCGCCAGCAGCTTGATGGGGCGAGACGTCAGGGACTATGGCTACACCTTC. It specifies CASSLMGRDVRDYGYTF. This rearrangement joins TRBV5-1 to TRBJ1-2; possibly TRBD1 for D (5 bases). V was cut by 1 base and J by 3 bases, with 19 bases left in between. The germline gives CDR1 SGHRS, CDR2 YFSETQ. The CDR3 has 17 residues.

This chain links TRBV6-1 with TRBJ1-2; 7 positions agree with TRBD1. This CDR3 contains 14 residues. CDR1 MNHNS and CDR2 SASEGT come from the germline V gene. V lost 6 bases to trimming and J lost 4 bases; unmatched junction nucleotides: 8. CDR3 in DNA: TGTGCCAGCAGCACAGGGGAGCATCTCTATGGCTACACCTTC. Encoded protein: CASSTGEHLYGYTF.

The J gene is TRBJ2-3, the V gene TRBV10-3, with D hard to call. The germline V and J ends were trimmed by 3 bases and 0 bases, with 16 bases remaining between them. The germline V gene has CDR1 ENHRY and CDR2 SYGVKD. The CDR3 spans 17 residues. The CDR3 nucleotides read TGTGCCATCAGTGAAATAGCTGGATCAACTAGCACAGATACGCAGTATTTT. It translates to CAISEIAGSTSTDTQYF.